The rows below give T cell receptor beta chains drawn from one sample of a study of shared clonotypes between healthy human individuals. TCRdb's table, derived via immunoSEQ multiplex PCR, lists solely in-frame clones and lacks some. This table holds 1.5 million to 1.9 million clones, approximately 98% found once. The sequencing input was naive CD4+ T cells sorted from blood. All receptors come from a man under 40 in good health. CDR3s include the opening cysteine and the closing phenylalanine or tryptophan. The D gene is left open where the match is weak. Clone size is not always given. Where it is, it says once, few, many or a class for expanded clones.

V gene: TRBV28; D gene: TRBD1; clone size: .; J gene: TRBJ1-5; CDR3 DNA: TGTGCCAGCAGACGGACAGGGGCCAGGTCTAGCAATCAGCCCCAGCATTTT; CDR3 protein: CASRRTGARSSNQPQHF
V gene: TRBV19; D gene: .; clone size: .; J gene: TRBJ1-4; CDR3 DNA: TGTGCCAGTAGTAACCCGACACCGCCTAATGAAAAACTGTTTTTT; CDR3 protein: CASSNPTPPNEKLFF
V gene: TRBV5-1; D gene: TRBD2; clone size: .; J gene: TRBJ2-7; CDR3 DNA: TGCGCCAGCAGCTTGGTTTCTAGCGGGAGTCCCTGGCAGTACTTC; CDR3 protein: CASSLVSSGSPWQYF
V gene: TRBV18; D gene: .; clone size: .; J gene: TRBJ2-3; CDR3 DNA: TGTGCCAGCTCACCACTTGGGGAGGATACGCAGTATTTT; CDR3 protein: CASSPLGEDTQYF
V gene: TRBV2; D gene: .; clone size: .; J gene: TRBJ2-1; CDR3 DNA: TGTGCCAGCAGTGCTTTGAAGGGGGCCTACAATGAGCAGTTCTTC; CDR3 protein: CASSALKGAYNEQFF
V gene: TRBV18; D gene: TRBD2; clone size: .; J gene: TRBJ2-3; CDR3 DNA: TGTGCCAGCTCACGTCGAGGACTAGCGGGGTATACAGATACGCAGTATTTT; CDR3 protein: CASSRRGLAGYTDTQYF
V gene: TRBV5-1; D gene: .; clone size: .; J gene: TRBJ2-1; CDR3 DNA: TGCGCCAGCAGCTACCCGAGCTCCTACAATGAGCAGTTCTTC; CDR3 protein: CASSYPSSYNEQFF
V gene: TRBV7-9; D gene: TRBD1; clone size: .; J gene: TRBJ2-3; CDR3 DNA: TGCGCCAGCAGCTATAGACAGGGGAGCGCAGATACGCAGTATTTT; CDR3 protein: CASSYRQGSADTQYF
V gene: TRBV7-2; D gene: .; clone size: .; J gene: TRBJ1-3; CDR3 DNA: TGTGCCAGCAGCTTAGTTTTTTGGGGTGACTCTGGAAACACCATATATTTT; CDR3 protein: CASSLVFWGDSGNTIYF
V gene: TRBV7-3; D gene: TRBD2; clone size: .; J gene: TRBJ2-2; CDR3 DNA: TGTGCCAGCAGCTCACCGGGACTACCATTTACCGGGGAGCTGTTTTTT; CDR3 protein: CASSSPGLPFTGELFF
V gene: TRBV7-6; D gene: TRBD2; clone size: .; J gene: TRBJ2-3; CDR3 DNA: TGTGCCAGCAGCTTGACTAGCGGGAGGAGTGATACGCAGTATTTT; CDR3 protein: CASSLTSGRSDTQYF
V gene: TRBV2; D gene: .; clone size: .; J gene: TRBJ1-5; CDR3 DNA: TGTGCCAGCAGGCCGACGAACGCGGATCAGCCCCAGCATTTT; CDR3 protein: CASRPTNADQPQHF
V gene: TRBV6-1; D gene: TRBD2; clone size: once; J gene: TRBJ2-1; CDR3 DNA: TGTGCCAGCAGTGAGGGTAGCGGGAGGGACTTGTCAAGGCAGTTCTTC; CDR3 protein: CASSEGSGRDLSRQFF
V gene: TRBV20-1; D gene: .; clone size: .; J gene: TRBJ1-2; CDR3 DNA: TGCAGTGCTAGAGTACCGGGCGGCTACACCTTC; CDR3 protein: CSARVPGGYTF
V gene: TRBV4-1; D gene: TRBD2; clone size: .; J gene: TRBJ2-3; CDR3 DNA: TGCGCCAGCAGCCAAGAAGTTGAGCGGGACCGAACAGATACGCAGTATTTT; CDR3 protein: CASSQEVERDRTDTQYF
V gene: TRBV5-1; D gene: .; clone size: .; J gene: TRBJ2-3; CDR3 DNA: TGCGCCAGCAGCTTGGTCGGCGGGAGCACAGATACGCAGTATTTT; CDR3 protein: CASSLVGGSTDTQYF
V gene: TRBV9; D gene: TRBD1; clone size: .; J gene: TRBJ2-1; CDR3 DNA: TGTGCCAGCAGCGCAACAGGGGGCTCCTACAATGAGCAGTTCTTC; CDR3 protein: CASSATGGSYNEQFF
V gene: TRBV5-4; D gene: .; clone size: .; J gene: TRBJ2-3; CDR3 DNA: TGTGCCAGCAGCCAAGGTGTGAGCACAGATACGCAGTATTTT; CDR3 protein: CASSQGVSTDTQYF
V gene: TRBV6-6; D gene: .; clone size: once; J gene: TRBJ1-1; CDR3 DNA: TGTGCCAGCAGTTCGTCGGTCGGCACTGAAGCTTTCTTT; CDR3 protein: CASSSSVGTEAFF
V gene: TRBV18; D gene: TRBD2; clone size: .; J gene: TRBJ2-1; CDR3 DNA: TGTGCCAGCTCACTAGGGACTAGCGGTACGCATGAGCAGTTCTTC; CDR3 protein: CASSLGTSGTHEQFF
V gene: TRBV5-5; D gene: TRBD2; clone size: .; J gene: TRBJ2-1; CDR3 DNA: TGTGCCAGCAGCGCCGGGACTAGCGGGAGCGGTGAGCAGTTCTTC; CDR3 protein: CASSAGTSGSGEQFF
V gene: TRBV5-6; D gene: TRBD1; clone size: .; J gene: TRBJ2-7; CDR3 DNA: TGTGCCAGCAGCTTTTTTTACAGGGGGCGCTCCGGAGAGCAGTACTTC; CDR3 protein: CASSFFYRGRSGEQYF
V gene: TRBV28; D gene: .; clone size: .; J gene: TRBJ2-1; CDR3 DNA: TGTGCCAGCAGTTTATTGTGGGGGGGCGGGACGAATGAGCAGTTCTTC; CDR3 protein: CASSLLWGGGTNEQFF
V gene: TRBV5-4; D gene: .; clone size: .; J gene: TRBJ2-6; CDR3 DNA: TGTGCCAGCAGCTCCCGCAGTTCTGGGGCCAACGTCCTGACTTTC; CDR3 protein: CASSSRSSGANVLTF
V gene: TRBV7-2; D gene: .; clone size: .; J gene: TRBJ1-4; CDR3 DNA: TGTGCCAGCAGCTTAGCGCTTGGGGGAAAACTGTTTTTT; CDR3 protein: CASSLALGGKLFF
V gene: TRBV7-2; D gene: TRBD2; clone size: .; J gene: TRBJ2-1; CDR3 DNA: TGTGCCAGCAGCTCGACGGGGGGGAATGAGCAGTTCTTC; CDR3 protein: CASSSTGGNEQFF
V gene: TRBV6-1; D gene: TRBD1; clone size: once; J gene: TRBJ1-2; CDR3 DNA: TGTGCCAGCAGTGAAATTTCTACAGGGGATGGCTACACCTTC; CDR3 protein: CASSEISTGDGYTF
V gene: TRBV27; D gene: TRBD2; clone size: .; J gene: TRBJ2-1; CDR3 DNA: TGTGCCAGCAGTTTATTGGGAGCGGGAGTTGATAATGAGCAGTTCTTC; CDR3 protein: CASSLLGAGVDNEQFF
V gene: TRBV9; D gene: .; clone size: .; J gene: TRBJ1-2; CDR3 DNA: TGTGCCAGCAGCGATCCCTATGGCTACACCTTC; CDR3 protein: CASSDPYGYTF
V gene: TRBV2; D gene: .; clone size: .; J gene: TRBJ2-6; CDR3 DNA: TGTGCCAGCAGTGATCAGCGCTCTGGGGCCAACGTCCTGACTTTC; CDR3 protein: CASSDQRSGANVLTF
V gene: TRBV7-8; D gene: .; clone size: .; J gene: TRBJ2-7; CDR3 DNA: TGTGCCAGCAGCCAGATTAGTGGACCGGGAGTGTTCTACGAGCAGTACTTC; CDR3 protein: CASSQISGPGVFYEQYF
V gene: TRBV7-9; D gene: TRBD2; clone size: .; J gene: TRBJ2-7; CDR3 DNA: TGTGCCAGCAGCGCGAGGACTAGCAGCGACGAGCAGTACTTC; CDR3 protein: CASSARTSSDEQYF
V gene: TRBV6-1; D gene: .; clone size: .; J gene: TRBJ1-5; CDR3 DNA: TGTGCCAGCAGTGAAGGGGTTTCTTTCGTGCCCCAGCATTTT; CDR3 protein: CASSEGVSFVPQHF
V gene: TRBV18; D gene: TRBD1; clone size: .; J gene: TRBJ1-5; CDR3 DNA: TGTGCCAGCTCACCAATGACAGGGATCGGGCAGCCCCAGCATTTT; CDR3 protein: CASSPMTGIGQPQHF
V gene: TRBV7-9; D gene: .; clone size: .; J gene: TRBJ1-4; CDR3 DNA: TGTGCCAGCAGCTTCTGGGGGGAAAAACTGTTTTTT; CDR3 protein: CASSFWGEKLFF
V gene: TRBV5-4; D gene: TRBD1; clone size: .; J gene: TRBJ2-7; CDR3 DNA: TGTGCCAGCAGCAGGGGACAGGGGAGGTACGAGCAGTACTTC; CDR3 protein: CASSRGQGRYEQYF
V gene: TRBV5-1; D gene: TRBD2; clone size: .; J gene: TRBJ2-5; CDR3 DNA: TGCGCCAGCGGGGCCAGACTAGCGTCAGATGGTGGGGAGACCCAGTACTTC; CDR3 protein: CASGARLASDGGETQYF
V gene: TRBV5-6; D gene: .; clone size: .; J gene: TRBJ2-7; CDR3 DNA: TGTGCCAGCAGCCCTTACTCCCCAGGTGGGGGCTCCTACGAGCAGTACTTC; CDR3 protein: CASSPYSPGGGSYEQYF
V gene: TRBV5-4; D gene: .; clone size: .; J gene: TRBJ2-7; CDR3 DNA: TGTGCCAGCAGCTTGGAAGCCCGAGACCAGCTATCGGGATCCTACGAGCAGTACTTC; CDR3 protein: CASSLEARDQLSGSYEQYF
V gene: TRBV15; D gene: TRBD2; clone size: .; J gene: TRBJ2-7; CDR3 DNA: TGTGCCACCAGCAGAGAAAAGCGGGACGGGTACGAGCAGTACTTC; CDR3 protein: CATSREKRDGYEQYF
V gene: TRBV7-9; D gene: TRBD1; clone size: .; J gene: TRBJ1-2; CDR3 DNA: TGTGCCAGCAGCACCGGGACAGGAGAAAGAAGTTCCATGGGCTACACCTTC; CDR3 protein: CASSTGTGERSSMGYTF
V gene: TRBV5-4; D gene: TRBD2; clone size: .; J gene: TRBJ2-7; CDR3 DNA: TGTGCCAGCAGCCTAGGTGGGAGGGGAGGGATGAACGAGCAGTACTTC; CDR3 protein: CASSLGGRGGMNEQYF
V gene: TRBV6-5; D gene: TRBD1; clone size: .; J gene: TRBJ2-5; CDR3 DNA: TGTGCCAGCCGGGGTTTAGCAGGGGGAGAGACCCAGTACTTC; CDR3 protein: CASRGLAGGETQYF
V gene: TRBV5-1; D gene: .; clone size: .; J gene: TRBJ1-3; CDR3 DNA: TGCGCCAGCAGCTTGGGGGCAGGGGCTTATACTGGAAACACCATATATTTT; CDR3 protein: CASSLGAGAYTGNTIYF
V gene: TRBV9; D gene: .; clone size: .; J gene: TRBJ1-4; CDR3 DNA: TGTGCCAGCAGCATAAGCCCGGGGGCAACTAATGAAAAACTGTTTTTT; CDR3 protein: CASSISPGATNEKLFF
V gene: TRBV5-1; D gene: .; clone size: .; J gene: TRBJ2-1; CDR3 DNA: TGCGCCAGCAGCTTCACTCCAGGGAATGAGCAGTTCTTC; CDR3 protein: CASSFTPGNEQFF
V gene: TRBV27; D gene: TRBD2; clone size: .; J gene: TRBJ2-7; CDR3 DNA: TGTGCCAGCAGTACAACCTCACTAGCGGGAGGGCCGAACGAGCAGTACTTC; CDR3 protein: CASSTTSLAGGPNEQYF
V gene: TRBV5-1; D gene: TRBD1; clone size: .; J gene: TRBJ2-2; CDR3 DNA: TGCGCCAGCAGCTTGGGACAGGGGGCGAACGGGGAGCTGTTTTTT; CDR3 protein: CASSLGQGANGELFF
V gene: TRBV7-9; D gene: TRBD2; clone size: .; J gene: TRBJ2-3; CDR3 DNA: TGTGCCAGCAGCCAACAACTAGCGAGTACAGATACGCAGTATTTT; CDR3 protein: CASSQQLASTDTQYF
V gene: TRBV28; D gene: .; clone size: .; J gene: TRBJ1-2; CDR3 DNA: TGTGCCAGCAGACCTGGGGGGCAGGGCTATGGCTACACCTTC; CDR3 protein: CASRPGGQGYGYTF
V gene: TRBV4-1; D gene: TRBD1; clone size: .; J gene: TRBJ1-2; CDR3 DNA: TGCGCCAGCAGCCAAGATCTTCGTCCAGGGGGATATGGCTACACCTTC; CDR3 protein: CASSQDLRPGGYGYTF
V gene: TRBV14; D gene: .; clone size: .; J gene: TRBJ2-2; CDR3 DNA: TGTGCCAGCAGCCACAAGATGGCCATCACCGGGGAGCTGTTTTTT; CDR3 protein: CASSHKMAITGELFF
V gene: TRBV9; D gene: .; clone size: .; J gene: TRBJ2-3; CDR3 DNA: TGTGCCAGCAGCGTAGACCCCGCAGGGTCAGATACGCAGTATTTT; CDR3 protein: CASSVDPAGSDTQYF